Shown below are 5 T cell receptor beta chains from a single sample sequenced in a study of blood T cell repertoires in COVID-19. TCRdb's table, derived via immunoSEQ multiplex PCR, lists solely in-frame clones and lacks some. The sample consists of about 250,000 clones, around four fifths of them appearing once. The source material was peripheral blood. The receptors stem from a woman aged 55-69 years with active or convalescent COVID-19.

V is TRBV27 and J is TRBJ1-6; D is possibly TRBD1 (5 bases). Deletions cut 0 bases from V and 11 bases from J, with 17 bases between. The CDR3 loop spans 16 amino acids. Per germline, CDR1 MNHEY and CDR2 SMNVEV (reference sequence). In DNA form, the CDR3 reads TGTGCCAGCAGTTTATCCGGGGGGGAGCTGGGGACACCCCTCCACTTT. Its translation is CASSLSGGELGTPLHF.

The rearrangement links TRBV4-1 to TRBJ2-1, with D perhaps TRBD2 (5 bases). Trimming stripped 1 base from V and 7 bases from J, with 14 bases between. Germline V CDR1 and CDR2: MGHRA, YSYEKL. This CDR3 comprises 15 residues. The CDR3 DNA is TGCGCCAGCAGCCAAGTGGCTAGCAGTCGGAATGAGCAGTTCTTC. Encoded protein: CASSQVASSRNEQFF.

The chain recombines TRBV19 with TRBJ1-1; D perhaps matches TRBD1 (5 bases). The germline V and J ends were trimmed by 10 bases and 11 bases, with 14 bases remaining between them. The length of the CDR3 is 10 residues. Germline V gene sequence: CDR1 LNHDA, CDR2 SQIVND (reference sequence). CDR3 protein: CATGGDRAFF. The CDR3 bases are TGTGCCACCGGGGGGGATCGGGCTTTCTTT.

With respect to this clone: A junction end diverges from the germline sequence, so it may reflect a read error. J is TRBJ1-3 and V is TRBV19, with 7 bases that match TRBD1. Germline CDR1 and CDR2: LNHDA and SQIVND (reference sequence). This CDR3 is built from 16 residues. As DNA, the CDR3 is TGTGCCAGTAGGCCTATTCGCGGGACAGCTGGGAACACCATATATTTT. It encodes CASRPIRGTAGNTIYF. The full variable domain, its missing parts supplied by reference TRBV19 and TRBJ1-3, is DGGITQSPKYLFRKEGQNVTLSCEQNLNHDAMYWYRQDPGQGLRLIYYSQIVNDFQKGDIAEGYSVSREKKESFPLTVTSAQKNPTAFYLCASRPIRGTAGNTIYFGEGSWLTVV.

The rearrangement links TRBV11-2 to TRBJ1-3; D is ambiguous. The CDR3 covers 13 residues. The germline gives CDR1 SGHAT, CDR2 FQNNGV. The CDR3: CAAGSSSGNTIYF. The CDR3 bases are TGTGCAGCGGGATCTAGCTCTGGAAACACCATATATTTT.